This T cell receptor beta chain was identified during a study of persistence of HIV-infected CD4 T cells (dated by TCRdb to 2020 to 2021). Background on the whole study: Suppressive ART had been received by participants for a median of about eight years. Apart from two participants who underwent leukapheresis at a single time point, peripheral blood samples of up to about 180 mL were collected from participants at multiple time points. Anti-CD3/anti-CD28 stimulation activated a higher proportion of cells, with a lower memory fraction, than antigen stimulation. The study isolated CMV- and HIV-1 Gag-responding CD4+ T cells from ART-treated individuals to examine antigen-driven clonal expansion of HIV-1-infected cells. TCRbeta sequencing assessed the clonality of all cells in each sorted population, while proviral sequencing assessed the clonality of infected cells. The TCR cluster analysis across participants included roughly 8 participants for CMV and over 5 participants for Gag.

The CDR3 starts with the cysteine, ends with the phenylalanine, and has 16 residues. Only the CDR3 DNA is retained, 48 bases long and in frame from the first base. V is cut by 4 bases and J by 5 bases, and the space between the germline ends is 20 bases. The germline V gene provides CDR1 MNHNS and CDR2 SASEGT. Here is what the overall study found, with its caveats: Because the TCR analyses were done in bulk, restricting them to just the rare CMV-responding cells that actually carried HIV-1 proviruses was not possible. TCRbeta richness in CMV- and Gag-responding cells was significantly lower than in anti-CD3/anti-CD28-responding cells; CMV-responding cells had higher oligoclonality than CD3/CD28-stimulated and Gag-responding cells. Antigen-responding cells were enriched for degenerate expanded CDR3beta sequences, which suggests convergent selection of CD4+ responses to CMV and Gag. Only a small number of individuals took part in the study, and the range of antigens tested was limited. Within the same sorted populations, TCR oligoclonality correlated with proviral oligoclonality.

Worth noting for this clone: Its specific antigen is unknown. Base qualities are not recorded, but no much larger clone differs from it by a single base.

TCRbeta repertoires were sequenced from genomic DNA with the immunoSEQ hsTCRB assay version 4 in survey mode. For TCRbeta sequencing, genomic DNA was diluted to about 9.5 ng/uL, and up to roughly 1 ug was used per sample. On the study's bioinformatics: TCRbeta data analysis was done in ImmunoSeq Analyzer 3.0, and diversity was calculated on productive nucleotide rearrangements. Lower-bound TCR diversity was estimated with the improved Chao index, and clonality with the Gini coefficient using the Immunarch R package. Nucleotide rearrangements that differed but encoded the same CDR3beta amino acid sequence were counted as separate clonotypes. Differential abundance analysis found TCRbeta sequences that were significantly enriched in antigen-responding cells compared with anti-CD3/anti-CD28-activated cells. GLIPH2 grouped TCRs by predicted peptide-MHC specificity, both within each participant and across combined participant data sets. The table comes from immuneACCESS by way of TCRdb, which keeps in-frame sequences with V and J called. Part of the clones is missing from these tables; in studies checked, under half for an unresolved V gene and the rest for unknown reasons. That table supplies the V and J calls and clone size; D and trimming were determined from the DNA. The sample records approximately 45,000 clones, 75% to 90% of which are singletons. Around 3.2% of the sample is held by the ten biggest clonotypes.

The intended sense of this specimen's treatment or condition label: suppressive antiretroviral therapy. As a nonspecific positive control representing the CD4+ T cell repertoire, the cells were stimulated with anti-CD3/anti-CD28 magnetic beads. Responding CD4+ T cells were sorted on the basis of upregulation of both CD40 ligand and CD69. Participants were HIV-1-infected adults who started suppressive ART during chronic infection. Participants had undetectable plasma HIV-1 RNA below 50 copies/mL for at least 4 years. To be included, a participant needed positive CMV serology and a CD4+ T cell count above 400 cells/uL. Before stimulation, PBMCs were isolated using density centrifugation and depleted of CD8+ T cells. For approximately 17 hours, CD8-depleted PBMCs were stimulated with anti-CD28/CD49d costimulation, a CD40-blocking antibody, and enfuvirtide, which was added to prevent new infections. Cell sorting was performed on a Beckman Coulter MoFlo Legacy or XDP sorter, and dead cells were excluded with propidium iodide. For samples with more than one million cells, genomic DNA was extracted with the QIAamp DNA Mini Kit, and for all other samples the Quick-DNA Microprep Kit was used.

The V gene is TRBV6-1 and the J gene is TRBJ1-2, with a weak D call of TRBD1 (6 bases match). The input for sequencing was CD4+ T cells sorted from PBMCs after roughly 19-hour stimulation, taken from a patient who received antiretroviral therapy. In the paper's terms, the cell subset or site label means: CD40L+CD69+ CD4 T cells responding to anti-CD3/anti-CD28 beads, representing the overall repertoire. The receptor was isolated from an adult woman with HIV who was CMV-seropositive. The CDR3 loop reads CASSVPDTTGIYGYTF. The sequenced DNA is TGTGCCAGCAGTGTTCCAGACACTACAGGGATTTATGGCTACACCTTC.